This TCR beta chain comes out of a study of beta chain features in type 1 diabetes (dated by TCRdb to 2017 to 2018). With respect to the entire study: No differences in mean age, gender distribution, total cell number or subset yield were found between patients and healthy donors. Across all samples, 107,917,701 sorted cells were examined, and cell number per subset correlated strongly with RNA yield. In the study, recently diagnosed type 1 diabetes patients and matched healthy donors were compared on the TCRB repertoires of their sorted circulating CD4+ T cell subsets. Naive and central memory subsets were obtained from all 30 or so donors, but regulatory and stem cell-like memory subsets were isolated from only 8 patients and roughly 8 healthy donors.

On this clone: Its antigen is currently not known. No base quality values were provided; no much bigger clone lies one nucleotide off.

Study-wide findings and limitations: In all four CD4+ subsets, TCRB CDR3 length was moderately but significantly shorter in type 1 diabetes patients. Naive, central memory and regulatory TCRB repertoires appeared to be more similar among patients than among healthy donors. Because small numbers of individuals were included in the HLA sub-analyses, any influence of HLA type on TCRB rearrangement was left unresolved. Because cDNA was sequenced instead of genomic DNA, highly expressing activated cells could be over-represented, though the groups showed no difference in activation or CD3 levels. Patients with type 1 diabetes made fewer insertions and deleted more nucleotides at VDJ recombination sites, implying thymic rearrangement abnormalities. PCR may preferentially amplify shorter templates, but because patient and control samples were amplified and corrected together, any resulting skew would affect both groups equally.

CDR1 and CDR2, per the germline V gene (reference sequence), are LNHDA and SQIVND. Measured from the cysteine to the phenylalanine, the CDR3 is 12 residues long. The entry retains the CDR3 DNA only, 36 bases that are in frame from base 1. V was cut back by 10 bases and J by 5 bases, leaving a gap of 12 bases between them. A single peripheral blood draw of around 0.11 L on average was collected from each donor into heparinised tubes. Using a panel that included CD45RO, CCR7, CD25, CD127, CD95 and CD27, naive, central memory, regulatory and stem cell-like memory CD4+ T cells were sorted on a BD FACSAria II. Every sorted population had a purity above 95%. PBMCs were isolated immediately by Lymphoprep density gradient centrifugation and stained directly without culture. Samples were stained and sorted in pairs, with one healthy donor and one patient per experiment, so that batch effects were minimized.

All of the isolated RNA was reverse transcribed with the High Capacity cDNA Reverse Transcription Kit, so expressed TCRB transcripts were sequenced. Naive, central memory and regulatory T cell samples underwent deep immunoSEQ sequencing, averaging roughly 3.3 million total reads per sample. Sorted cells were lysed in RLT buffer and RNA was extracted with DNase-treated RNeasy Micro or Mini kits, depending on cell number. To prevent cross-contamination, every cell subset was processed on its own, while patient and healthy donor samples were processed together. Using the immunoSEQ multiplex PCR, TCRB sequences were amplified from cDNA into 87-bp fragments spanning the CDR3 region. Amplicons were sequenced on the Illumina HiSeq platform. In the source study's methods: PCR bias was corrected computationally using synthetic template baselines, and reads within Hamming distance 2 were collapsed, with unmergeable singletons discarded. Reads were aligned to IMGT to assign V, D and J genes, CDR3 length, and insertions or deletions at six rearrangement sites. Within each subset, clonotype counts were normalized to the number of sorted cells before true diversity and Gini coefficients were calculated with the tcR R package. The overlap coefficient, calculated on TCRB nucleotide sequences, was used to quantify repertoire sharing. As a proxy for the pre-selection repertoire, out-of-frame TCRB sequences from naive cells were analyzed. Entries here come from immuneACCESS through TCRdb and include only in-frame sequences with V and J called. Some clones fail to appear in such tables; in the studies checked, an unresolved V gene covers under half of the shortfall, and the cause of the remainder is unknown. Clone size and the V and J calls come from that table; the DNA yielded D and trimming. The sample data list a few hundred thousand clones, and approximately 13% of these were observed just once. The leading ten clones occupy 0.015% to 0.02% of the sample.

The sequence was collected from a man between 25 and 39 years old with type 1 diabetes. The chain is assembled from TRBV19 and TRBJ2-1; a tentative D call is TRBD2 (5 bases match). Sequencing was carried out using naive CD4+ T cells from blood. Sample cell subset or site, as interpreted from the label and publication: true naive CD4+ T cells. The CDR3 corresponds to CATEDWNNEQFF. Here is the DNA: TGTGCCACGGAGGACTGGAACAATGAGCAGTTCTTC.